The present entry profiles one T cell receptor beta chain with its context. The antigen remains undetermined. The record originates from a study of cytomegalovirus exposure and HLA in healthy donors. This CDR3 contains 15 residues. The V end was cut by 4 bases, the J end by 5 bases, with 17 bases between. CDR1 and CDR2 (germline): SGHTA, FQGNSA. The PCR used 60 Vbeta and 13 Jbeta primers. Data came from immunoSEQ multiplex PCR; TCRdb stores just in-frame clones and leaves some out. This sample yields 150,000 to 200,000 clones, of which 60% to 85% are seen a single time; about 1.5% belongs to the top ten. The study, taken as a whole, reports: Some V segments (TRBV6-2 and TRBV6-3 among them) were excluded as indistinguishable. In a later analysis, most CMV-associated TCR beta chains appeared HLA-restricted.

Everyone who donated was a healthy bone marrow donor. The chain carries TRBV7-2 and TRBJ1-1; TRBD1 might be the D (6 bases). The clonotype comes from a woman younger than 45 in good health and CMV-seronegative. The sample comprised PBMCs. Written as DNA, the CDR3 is TGTGCCAGCAGCTCAGGATTCACAGGGAGAACTGAAGCTTTCTTT. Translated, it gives CASSSGFTGRTEAFF. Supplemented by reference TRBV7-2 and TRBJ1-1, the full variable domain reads GAGVSQSPSNKVTEKGKDVELRCDPISGHTALYWYRQSLGQGLEFLIYFQGNSAPDKSGLPSDRFSAERTGGSVSTLTIQRTQQEDSAVYLCASSSGFTGRTEAFFGQGTRLTVV.